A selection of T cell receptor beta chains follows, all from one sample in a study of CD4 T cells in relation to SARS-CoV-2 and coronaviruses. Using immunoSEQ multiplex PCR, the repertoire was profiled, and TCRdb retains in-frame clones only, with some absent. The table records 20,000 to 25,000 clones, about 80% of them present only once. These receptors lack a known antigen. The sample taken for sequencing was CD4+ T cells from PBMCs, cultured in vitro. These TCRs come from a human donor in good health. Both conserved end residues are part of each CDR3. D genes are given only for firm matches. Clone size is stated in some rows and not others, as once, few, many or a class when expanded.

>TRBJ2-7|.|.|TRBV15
CATSRDRGGLSSYEQYF
TGTGCCACCAGCAGAGATCGGGGCGGCTTGAGCTCCTACGAGCAGTACTTC
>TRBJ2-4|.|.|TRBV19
CASSIVMVGKNIQYF
TGTGCCAGTAGTATAGTTATGGTAGGAAAAAACATTCAGTACTTC
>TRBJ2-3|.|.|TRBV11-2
CASSLVGDTQYF
TGTGCCAGCAGCTTGGTAGGGGATACGCAGTATTTT
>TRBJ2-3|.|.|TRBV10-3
CAISESGGGGTDTQYF
TGTGCCATCAGTGAGTCGGGAGGAGGAGGCACAGATACGCAGTATTTT
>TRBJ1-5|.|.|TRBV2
CASSVGYSNQPQHF
TGTGCCAGCAGCGTCGGGTATAGCAATCAGCCCCAGCATTTT
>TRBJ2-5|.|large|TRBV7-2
CADKQGYLQETQYF
TGTGCCGACAAGCAGGGGTACTTGCAAGAGACCCAGTACTTC
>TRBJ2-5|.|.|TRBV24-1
CATSEPNRNIQETQYF
TGTGCCACCAGTGAGCCCAACAGGAATATACAAGAGACCCAGTACTTC
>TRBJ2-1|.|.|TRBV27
CASSQYPPSDYYNEQFF
TGTGCCAGCAGTCAATACCCCCCGAGCGACTACTACAATGAGCAGTTCTTC
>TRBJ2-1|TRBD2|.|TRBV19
CASSASGRANEQFF
TGTGCCAGTAGTGCTAGCGGGAGAGCGAATGAGCAGTTCTTC
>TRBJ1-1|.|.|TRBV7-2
CASSLVWQKNTEAFF
TGTGCCAGCAGCTTAGTTTGGCAGAAGAACACTGAAGCTTTCTTT
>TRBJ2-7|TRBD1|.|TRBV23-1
CASSHQPTGILYEQYF
TGCGCCAGCAGTCACCAACCGACAGGGATATTGTACGAGCAGTACTTC
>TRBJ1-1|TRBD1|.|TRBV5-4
CASSLRQGLNTEAFF
TGTGCCAGCAGCCTGAGACAGGGGTTGAACACTGAAGCTTTCTTT
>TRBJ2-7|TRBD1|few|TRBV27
CASRPGTGYSEQYF
TGTGCCAGCAGACCCGGGACAGGGTACAGCGAGCAGTACTTC
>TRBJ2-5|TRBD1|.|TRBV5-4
CASSHLGTGAPSQETQYF
TGTGCCAGCAGCCACCTTGGTACAGGGGCGCCCTCCCAAGAGACCCAGTACTTC
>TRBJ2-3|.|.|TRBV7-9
CASSLGATQYF
TGTGCCAGCAGCCTTGGGGCTACGCAGTATTTT
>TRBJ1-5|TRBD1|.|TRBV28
CASSPGQRNQPQHF
TGTGCCAGCAGTCCGGGACAGCGCAATCAGCCCCAGCATTTT
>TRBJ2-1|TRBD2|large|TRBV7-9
CASSPGTSGGSSYNEQFF
TGTGCCAGCAGCCCAGGGACTAGCGGGGGGAGCTCCTACAATGAGCAGTTCTTC
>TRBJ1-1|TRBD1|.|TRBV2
CASSTNRGLYMNTEAFF
TGTGCCAGCAGTACCAACAGGGGACTCTACATGAACACTGAAGCTTTCTTT
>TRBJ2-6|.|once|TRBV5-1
CASSAGGANVLTF
TGCGCCAGCAGCGCAGGTGGGGCCAACGTCCTGACTTTC
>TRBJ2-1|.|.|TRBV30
CAWSDPFNEQFF
TGTGCCTGGAGTGACCCGTTCAATGAGCAGTTCTTC
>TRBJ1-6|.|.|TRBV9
CASSVAGKPNNSPLHF
TGTGCCAGCAGCGTAGCAGGGAAACCTAATAATTCACCCCTCCACTTT
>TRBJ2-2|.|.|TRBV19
CASSIGGPREVNTGELFF
TGTGCCAGTAGTATAGGGGGGCCAAGGGAGGTGAACACCGGGGAGCTGTTTTTT
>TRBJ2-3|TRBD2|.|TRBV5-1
CASSLDTSVVYTDTQYF
TGCGCCAGCAGCTTGGATACTAGCGTCGTATACACAGATACGCAGTATTTT
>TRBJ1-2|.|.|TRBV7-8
CASSLARGLRMQGYTF
TGTGCCAGCAGCTTAGCTCGTGGACTCCGAATGCAGGGCTACACCTTC